The 17 T cell receptor beta chains in this list originate from one sample, sequenced in a study of blood T cell repertoires in COVID-19. Produced via immunoSEQ multiplex PCR; TCRdb's table is partial and in-frame only. The sample includes more than 200,000 clones, 88% of them seen just once. The sample consisted of peripheral blood. All receptors come from a woman aged 55-70 years with acute or convalescent COVID-19.

The V gene is TRBV6-5, the J gene TRBJ2-7; 9 nucleotides match TRBD2. This CDR3 has 15 amino acids. V trimming: 5 bases; J trimming: 4 bases; junction bases outside the gene matches: 9. From germline, CDR1 is MNHEY and CDR2 SVGAGI. CDR3 nucleotide sequence: TGTGCCAGCAGTCGCGGGCTAGCGGGGAAATACGAGCAGTACTTC. The encoded protein is CASSRGLAGKYEQYF.

The rearrangement joins TRBV4-3 to TRBJ2-2; the D gene is possibly TRBD1 (7 bases). V lost 8 bases and J 4 bases, leaving 20 bases between the germline ends. The CDR3 is 16 residues long. Germline loops: CDR1 LGHNA, CDR2 YSLEER. The CDR3 nucleotides read TGCGCCAGCGGCTGGAGGGGGCCGAATCCCACCGGGGAGCTGTTTTTT. Translated, it gives CASGWRGPNPTGELFF.

The chain links TRBV5-1 to TRBJ1-2; 9 bases match TRBD1. This CDR3 is built from 14 residues. Germline V lookup: CDR1 SGHRS, CDR2 YFSETQ. The ends lost 3 bases at V and 12 bases at J; junction bases unmatched: 12. The CDR3 DNA reads as TGCGCCAGCAGCTCTGGGACAGGGAATTCGGAGGACACCTTC. Its translation is CASSSGTGNSEDTF.

The V and J genes are TRBV7-9 and TRBJ1-2, with 7 bases lining up with TRBD1. Trimming took 5 bases from V and 4 from J; bases not matched to a gene: 10. Germline CDR1 reads SEHNR; CDR2 reads FQNEAQ (reference sequence). The CDR3 length is 15 residues. The CDR3 coding sequence is TGTGCCAGCAGCCTTAGACAGGGTTTTGGCTATGGCTACACCTTC. Translated: CASSLRQGFGYGYTF.

The chain is built from TRBV9 and TRBJ1-3; D perhaps matches TRBD1 (5 bases). The CDR3 covers 18 residues. Trimming removed 4 bases from V and 0 bases from J, with 20 bases in between. Germline lookup yields CDR1 SGDLS and CDR2 YYNGEE. CDR3 bases: TGTGCCAGCAGCCCCTCGGCAGGGACTATACTCTCTGGAAACACCATATATTTT. Its protein product is CASSPSAGTILSGNTIYF.

Worth noting for this clone: At the DNA level, this CDR3 is encoded by other sequences in the same sample as well. The chain is built from TRBV11-3 and TRBJ1-1, with D uncertain. Germline assignment: CDR1 SGHNT and CDR2 YENEEA. The CDR3 is made up of 13 amino acids. Trimming took off 5 bases at V and 1 base at J, with 8 bases between the two ends. CDR3 DNA sequence: TGTGCCAGCAGCCTAACGGGGAACACTGAAGCTTTCTTT. Its translation is CASSLTGNTEAFF.

The chain combines TRBV5-5 with TRBJ1-1; TRBD1 might be the D (6 bases). The CDR3 runs 18 residues. Germline V gives CDR1 SGHKS, CDR2 YYEKEE (reference sequence). The V end lost 0 bases, the J end lost 3 bases, and 21 bases lay between the germline ends. DNA of the CDR3: TGTGCCAGCAGCTTGGGGGTTACAGGGAGGGAGAAATACACTGAAGCTTTCTTT. Protein sequence: CASSLGVTGREKYTEAFF. The full variable domain, its missing parts supplied by reference TRBV5-5 and TRBJ1-1, is DAGVTQSPTHLIKTRGQQVTLRCSPISGHKSVSWYQQVLGQGPQFIFQYYEKEERGRGNFPDRFSARQFPNYSSELNVNALLLGDSALYLCASSLGVTGREKYTEAFFGQGTRLTVV.

This chain connects TRBV19 to TRBJ1-1; 8 positions match TRBD1. The junction had 4 bases not matched to a gene; V was cut back by 7 bases and J by 0 bases. CDR3 size: 14 residues. The V gene's germline CDR1 is LNHDA and CDR2 SQIVND (reference sequence). CDR3: CASNPGQVNTEAFF. DNA of the CDR3: TGTGCCAGTAATCCGGGACAGGTGAACACTGAAGCTTTCTTT.

The genes are TRBV11-2 and TRBJ2-1; D is possibly TRBD2 (6 bases). Germline CDR1 is SGHAT and CDR2 is FQNNGV. Deletions cut 5 bases from V and 4 bases from J, with 9 bases between. The CDR3 is 13 amino acids. CDR3 in DNA: TGTGCCAGCAGCCTTAGCGGTTACAATGAGCAGTTCTTC. Translation: CASSLSGYNEQFF.

This clone was counted between two and nine times. The rearrangement uses TRBV24-1 and TRBJ1-5; D might be TRBD1 (6 bases). The V end was cut by 4 bases, the J end by 0 bases, with 18 bases between. The CDR3 has 18 residues. The germline gives CDR1 KGHDR, CDR2 SFDVKD. CDR3: CATSDSTGGAYSNQPQHF. The CDR3 nucleotides are TGTGCCACCAGTGACTCGACAGGTGGGGCGTATAGCAATCAGCCCCAGCATTTT.

The chain joins TRBV11-3 to TRBJ2-3; 7 positions match TRBD2. J was trimmed by 0 bases and V by 4 bases; bases with no gene match: 4. Germline CDR1 reads SGHNT; CDR2 reads YENEEA. There are 15 residues in the CDR3. The CDR3 region has the DNA TGTGCCAGCAGCTCCGGGGGGTCTAGCACAGATACGCAGTATTTT. Protein: CASSSGGSSTDTQYF.

The gene calls are TRBV24-1 and TRBJ2-7; D might be TRBD1 (6 bases). The CDR3 is made up of 13 amino acids. V was cut by 6 bases and J by 0 bases, with 8 bases left in between. Looked up from germline, CDR1 is KGHDR and CDR2 is SFDVKD. Written as DNA, the CDR3 is TGTGCCACCAGTCGGGACAACTCCTACGAGCAGTACTTC. Amino acids: CATSRDNSYEQYF.

This chain connects TRBV28 to TRBJ2-7; TRBD1 might be the D (5 bases). The CDR3 length is 14 residues. V was cut by 1 base and J by 4 bases, with 11 bases left in between. Germline V gene lookup returns CDR1 MDHEN and CDR2 SYDVKM. As DNA, the CDR3 is TGTGCCAGCAGTTTATCATTTAGACAGTACGAGCAGTACTTC. Amino acids: CASSLSFRQYEQYF.

The chain carries TRBV20-1 and TRBJ1-1; D is undetermined. This CDR3 has 14 amino acids. The V end was cut by 3 bases, the J end by 2 bases, with 13 bases between. CDR1 DFQATT and CDR2 SNEGSKA come from the germline V gene (reference sequence). CDR3 sequence: CSASNSQPNTEAFF. CDR3 nucleotide sequence: TGCAGTGCTAGTAATTCACAGCCAAACACTGAAGCTTTCTTT.

The chain combines TRBV3-1 (or the pseudogene TRBV3-2) with TRBJ1-2; 8 bases are shared with TRBD1. Germline CDR1 LGHDT, CDR2 YNNKEL (reference sequence). With V trimmed by 2 bases and J by 3 bases, 5 bases remained unmatched. This CDR3 is 15 amino acids long. CDR3 loop: CASSQLRTGHYGYTF. The CDR3, as DNA: TGTGCCAGCAGCCAACTCAGGACAGGGCACTATGGCTACACCTTC.

J is TRBJ1-3 and V is TRBV6-6; TRBD1 matches 9 bases. Germline CDR1 reads MNHNY; CDR2 reads SVGAGI (reference sequence). V dropped 5 bases and J dropped 0; count of bases not matched to a gene: 5. The CDR3 sequence is 16 residues long. CDR3 loop: CASSKPGQGSGNTIYF. The DNA for the CDR3 is TGTGCCAGCAGTAAACCGGGACAGGGCTCTGGAAACACCATATATTTT.

V gene TRBV7-2 combines with J gene TRBJ2-2; 7 positions agree with TRBD1. J was trimmed by 0 bases and V by 6 bases; bases with no gene match: 7. The CDR3 covers 16 residues. Germline CDR1 and CDR2: SGHTA and FQGNSA. The chain's CDR3 is CASRYRDSANTGELFF. DNA for the CDR3: TGTGCCAGCAGATACAGGGACAGCGCGAACACCGGGGAGCTGTTTTTT.